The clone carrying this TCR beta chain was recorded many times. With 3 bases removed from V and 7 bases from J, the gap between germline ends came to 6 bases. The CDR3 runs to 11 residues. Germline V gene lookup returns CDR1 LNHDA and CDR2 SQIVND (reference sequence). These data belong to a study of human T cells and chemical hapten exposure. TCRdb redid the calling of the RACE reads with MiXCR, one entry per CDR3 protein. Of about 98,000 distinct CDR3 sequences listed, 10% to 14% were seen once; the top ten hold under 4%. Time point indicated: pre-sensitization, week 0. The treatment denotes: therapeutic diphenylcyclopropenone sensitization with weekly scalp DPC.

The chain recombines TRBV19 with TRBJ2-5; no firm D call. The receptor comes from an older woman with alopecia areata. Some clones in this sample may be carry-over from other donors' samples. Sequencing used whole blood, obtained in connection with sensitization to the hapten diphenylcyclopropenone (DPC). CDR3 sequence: CASSIRGTQYF. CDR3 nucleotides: TGTGCCAGTAGTATTCGAGGGACCCAGTACTTC. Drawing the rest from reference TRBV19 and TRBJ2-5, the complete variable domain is DGGITQSPKYLFRKEGQNVTLSCEQNLNHDAMYWYRQDPGQGLRLIYYSQIVNDFQKGDIAEGYSVSREKKESFPLTVTSAQKNPTAFYLCASSIRGTQYFGPGTRLLVL.